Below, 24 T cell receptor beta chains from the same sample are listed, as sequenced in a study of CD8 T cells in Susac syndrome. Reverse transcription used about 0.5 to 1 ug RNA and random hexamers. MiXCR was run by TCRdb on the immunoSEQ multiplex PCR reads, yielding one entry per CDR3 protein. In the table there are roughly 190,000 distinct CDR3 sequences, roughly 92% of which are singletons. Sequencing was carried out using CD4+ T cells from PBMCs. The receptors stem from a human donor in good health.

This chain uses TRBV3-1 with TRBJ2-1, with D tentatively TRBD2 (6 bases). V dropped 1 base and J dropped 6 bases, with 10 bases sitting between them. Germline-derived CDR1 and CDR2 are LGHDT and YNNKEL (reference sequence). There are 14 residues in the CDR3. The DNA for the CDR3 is TGTGCCAGCAGCCAAGCACGGGGGAGCAATGAGCAGTTCTTC. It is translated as CASSQARGSNEQFF.

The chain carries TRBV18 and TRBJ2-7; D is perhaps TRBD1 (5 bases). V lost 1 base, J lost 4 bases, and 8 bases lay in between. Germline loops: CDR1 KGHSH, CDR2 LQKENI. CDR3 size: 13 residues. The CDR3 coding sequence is TGTGCCAGCTCACCACAGGGGCAGTACGAGCAGTACTTC. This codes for CASSPQGQYEQYF.

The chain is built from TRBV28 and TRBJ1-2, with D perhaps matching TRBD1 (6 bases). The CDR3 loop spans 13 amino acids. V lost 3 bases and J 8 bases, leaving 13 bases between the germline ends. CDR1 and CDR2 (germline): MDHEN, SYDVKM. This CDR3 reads CASSLTGLQGYTF. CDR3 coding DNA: TGTGCCAGCAGTTTGACAGGTCTTCAGGGCTACACCTTC.

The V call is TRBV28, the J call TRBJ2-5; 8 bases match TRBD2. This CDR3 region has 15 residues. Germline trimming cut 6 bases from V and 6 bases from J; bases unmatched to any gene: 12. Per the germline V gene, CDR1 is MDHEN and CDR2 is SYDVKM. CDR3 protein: CASRSGTRSFQTQYF. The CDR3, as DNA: TGTGCCAGCAGATCCGGGACTAGGAGTTTTCAGACCCAGTACTTC.

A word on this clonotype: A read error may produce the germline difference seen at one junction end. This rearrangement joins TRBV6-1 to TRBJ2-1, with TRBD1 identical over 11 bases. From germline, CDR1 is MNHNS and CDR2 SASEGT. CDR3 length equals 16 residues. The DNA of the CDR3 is TGTGCCAGCATTGAAGGGACAGGGGGAAGATACAATGAGCAGTTCTTC. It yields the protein CASIEGTGGRYNEQFF.

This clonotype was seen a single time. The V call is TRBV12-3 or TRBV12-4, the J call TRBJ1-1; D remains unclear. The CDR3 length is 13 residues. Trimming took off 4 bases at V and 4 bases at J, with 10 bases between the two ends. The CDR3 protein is CASSWGRVTEAFF. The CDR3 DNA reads TGTGCCAGCAGTTGGGGTAGGGTCACTGAAGCTTTCTTT.

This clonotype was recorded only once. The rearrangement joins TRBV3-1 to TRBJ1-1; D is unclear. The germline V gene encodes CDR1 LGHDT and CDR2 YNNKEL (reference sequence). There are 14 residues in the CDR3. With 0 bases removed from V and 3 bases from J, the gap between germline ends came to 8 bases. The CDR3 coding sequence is TGTGCCAGCAGCCAAGATCCGGCGTACACTGAAGCTTTCTTT. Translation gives CASSQDPAYTEAFF.

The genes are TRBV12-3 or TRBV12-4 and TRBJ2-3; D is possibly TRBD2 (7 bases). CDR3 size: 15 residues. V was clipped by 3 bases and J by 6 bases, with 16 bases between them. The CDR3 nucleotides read TGTGCCAGCAGTTTGGGGGGGGCCCAGGTGGATACGCAGTATTTT. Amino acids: CASSLGGAQVDTQYF.

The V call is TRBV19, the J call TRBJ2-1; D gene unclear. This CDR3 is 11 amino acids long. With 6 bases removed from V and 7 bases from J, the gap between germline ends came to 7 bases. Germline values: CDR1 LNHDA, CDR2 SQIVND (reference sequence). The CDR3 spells CASRGGNEQFF. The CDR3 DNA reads TGTGCCAGTAGAGGTGGAAATGAGCAGTTCTTC. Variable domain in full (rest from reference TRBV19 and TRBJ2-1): DGGITQSPKYLFRKEGQNVTLSCEQNLNHDAMYWYRQDPGQGLRLIYYSQIVNDFQKGDIAEGYSVSREKKESFPLTVTSAQKNPTAFYLCASRGGNEQFFGPGTRLTVL.

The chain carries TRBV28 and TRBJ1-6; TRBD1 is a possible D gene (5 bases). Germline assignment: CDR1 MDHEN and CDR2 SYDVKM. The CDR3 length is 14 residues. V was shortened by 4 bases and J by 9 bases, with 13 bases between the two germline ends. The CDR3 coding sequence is TGTGCCAGCAGTTCTCCAGGGAAGGGTTCACCCCTCCACTTT. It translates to CASSSPGKGSPLHF. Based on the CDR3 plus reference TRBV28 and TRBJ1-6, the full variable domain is DVKVTQSSRYLVKRTGEKVFLECVQDMDHENMFWYRQDPGLGLRLIYFSYDVKMKEKGDIPEGYSVSREKKERFSLILESASTNQTSMYLCASSSPGKGSPLHFGNGTRLTVT.

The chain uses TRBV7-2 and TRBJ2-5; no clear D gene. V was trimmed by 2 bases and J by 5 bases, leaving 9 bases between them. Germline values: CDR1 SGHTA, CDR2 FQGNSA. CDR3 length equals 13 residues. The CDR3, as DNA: TGTGCCAGCAGCTTACCGTTGAGGGAGACCCAGTACTTC. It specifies CASSLPLRETQYF.

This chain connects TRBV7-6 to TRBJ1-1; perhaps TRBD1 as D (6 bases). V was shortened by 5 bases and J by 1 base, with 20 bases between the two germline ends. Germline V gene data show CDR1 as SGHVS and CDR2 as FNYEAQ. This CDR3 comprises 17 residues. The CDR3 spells CASSPRRGGAWNTEAFF. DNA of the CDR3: TGTGCCAGCAGCCCCCGCCGGGGGGGGGCCTGGAACACTGAAGCTTTCTTT.

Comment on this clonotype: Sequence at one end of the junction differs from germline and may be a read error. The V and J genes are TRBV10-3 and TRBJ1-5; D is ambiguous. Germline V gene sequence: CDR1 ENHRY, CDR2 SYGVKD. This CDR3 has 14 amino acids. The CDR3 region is CAITSGVSNQPQHF. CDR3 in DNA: TGTGCCATCACCTCCGGAGTGTCCAATCAACCCCAGCATTTT.

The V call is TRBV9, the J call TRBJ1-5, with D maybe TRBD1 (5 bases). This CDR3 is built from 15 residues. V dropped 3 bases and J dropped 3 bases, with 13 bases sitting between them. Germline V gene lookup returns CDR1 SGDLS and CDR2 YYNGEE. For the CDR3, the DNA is TGTGCCAGCAGCGAGGGGACTTTAAACAATCAGCCCCAGCATTTT. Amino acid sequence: CASSEGTLNNQPQHF.

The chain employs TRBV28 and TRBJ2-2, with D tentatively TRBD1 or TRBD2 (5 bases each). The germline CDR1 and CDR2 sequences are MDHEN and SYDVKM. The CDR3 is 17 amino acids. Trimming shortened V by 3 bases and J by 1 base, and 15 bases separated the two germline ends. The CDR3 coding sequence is TGTGCCAGCAGTTTGTTTTCCCGGGGACGGAACACCGGGGAGCTGTTTTTT. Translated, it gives CASSLFSRGRNTGELFF. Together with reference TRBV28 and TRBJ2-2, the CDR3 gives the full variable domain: DVKVTQSSRYLVKRTGEKVFLECVQDMDHENMFWYRQDPGLGLRLIYFSYDVKMKEKGDIPEGYSVSREKKERFSLILESASTNQTSMYLCASSLFSRGRNTGELFFGEGSRLTVL.

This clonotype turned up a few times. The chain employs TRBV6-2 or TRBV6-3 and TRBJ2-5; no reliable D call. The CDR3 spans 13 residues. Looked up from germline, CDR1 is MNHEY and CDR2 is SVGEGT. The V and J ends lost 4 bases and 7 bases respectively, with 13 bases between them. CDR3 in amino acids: CASSSGPGPTQYF. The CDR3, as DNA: TGTGCCAGCAGTTCGGGCCCAGGCCCGACCCAGTACTTC.

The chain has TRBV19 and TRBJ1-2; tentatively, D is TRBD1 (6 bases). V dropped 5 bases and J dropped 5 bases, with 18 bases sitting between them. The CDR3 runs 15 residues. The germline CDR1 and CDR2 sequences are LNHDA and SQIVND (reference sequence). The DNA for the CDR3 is TGTGCCAGTAGTCTTACCGTACAGGGAACATATGGCTACACCTTC. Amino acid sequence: CASSLTVQGTYGYTF.

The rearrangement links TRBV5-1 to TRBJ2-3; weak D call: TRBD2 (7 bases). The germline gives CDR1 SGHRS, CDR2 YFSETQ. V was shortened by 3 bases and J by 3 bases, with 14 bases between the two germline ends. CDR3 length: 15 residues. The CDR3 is CASSWRGGATDTQYF. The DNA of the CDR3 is TGCGCCAGCAGCTGGCGTGGGGGGGCGACAGATACGCAGTATTTT.

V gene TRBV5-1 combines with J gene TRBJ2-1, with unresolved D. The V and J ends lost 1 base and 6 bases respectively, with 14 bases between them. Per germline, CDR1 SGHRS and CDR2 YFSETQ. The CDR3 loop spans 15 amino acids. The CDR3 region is CASSLFSGYGNEQFF. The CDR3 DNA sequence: TGCGCCAGCAGCTTGTTCTCGGGCTACGGCAATGAGCAGTTCTTC.

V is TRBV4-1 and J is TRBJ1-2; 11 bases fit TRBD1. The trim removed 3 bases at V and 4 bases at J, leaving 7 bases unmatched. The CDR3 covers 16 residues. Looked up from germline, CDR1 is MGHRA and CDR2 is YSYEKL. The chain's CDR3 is CASSHQGQGGGYGYTF. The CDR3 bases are TGCGCCAGCAGCCATCAGGGACAGGGGGGAGGCTATGGCTACACCTTC.

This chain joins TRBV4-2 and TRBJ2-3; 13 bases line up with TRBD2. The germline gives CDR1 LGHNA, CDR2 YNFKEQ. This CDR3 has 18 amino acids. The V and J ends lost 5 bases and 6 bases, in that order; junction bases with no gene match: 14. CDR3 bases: TGTGCCAGCAGCTCCCAACTAGCGGGGGGGCCCCAGGCGGATACGCAGTATTTT. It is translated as CASSSQLAGGPQADTQYF.

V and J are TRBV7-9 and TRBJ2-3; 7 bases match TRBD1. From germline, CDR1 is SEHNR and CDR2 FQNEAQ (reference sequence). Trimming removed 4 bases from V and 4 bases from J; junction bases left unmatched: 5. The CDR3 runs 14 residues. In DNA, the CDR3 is TGTGCCAGCAGCTCTTCTACAGGGGCAGATACGCAGTATTTT. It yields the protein CASSSSTGADTQYF.

The CDR3, as DNA: TGTGCCAGCAGCCAAGAGCGGGGAACCTCTGGAAACACCATATATTTT. Protein sequence: CASSQERGTSGNTIYF. The chain uses TRBV3-1 and TRBJ1-3; unclear D gene. Deletions cut 0 bases from V and 0 bases from J, with 9 bases between. The length of the CDR3 is 16 residues. CDR1 is LGHDT, CDR2 YNNKEL, per germline (reference sequence).

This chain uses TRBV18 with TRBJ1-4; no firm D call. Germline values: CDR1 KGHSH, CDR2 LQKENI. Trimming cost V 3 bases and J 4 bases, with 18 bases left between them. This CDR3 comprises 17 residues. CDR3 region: CASSPYVRSDFNEKLFF. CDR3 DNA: TGTGCCAGCTCACCCTATGTTAGATCTGACTTTAATGAAAAACTGTTTTTT. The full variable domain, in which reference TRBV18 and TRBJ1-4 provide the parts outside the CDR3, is NAGVMQNPRHLVRRRGQEARLRCSPMKGHSHVYWYRQLPEEGLKFMVYLQKENIIDESGMPKERFSAEFPKEGPSILRIQQVVRGDSAAYFCASSPYVRSDFNEKLFFGSGTQLSVL.